This is a list of T cell receptor beta chains from one sample in a study of T cells in Graves' hyperthyroidism and ophthalmopathy. One entry per CDR3 protein results from TCRdb running MiXCR on the multiplex PCR reads. The repertoire includes some 500,000 distinct CDR3 sequences, under 15% of them detected once, and 17% sits in the top ten. What was sequenced was blood. The receptors derive from a woman aged 18-30 years with Graves' hyperthyroidism. The CDR3 runs from the conserved cysteine through the conserved F or W. The D gene is left open where the match is weak.

CDR3 protein: CASSPTGGGYEQYF
V gene: TRBV7-6
J gene: TRBJ2-7
D gene: TRBD1

CDR3 protein: CASRLAGGGAQFF
V gene: TRBV11-2
J gene: TRBJ2-1
D gene: TRBD2

CDR3 protein: CASSLDRVAVNTEAFF
V gene: TRBV5-8
J gene: TRBJ1-1
D gene: -

CDR3 protein: CASSLEPLDRPKNYGYTF
V gene: TRBV5-1
J gene: TRBJ1-2
D gene: -

CDR3 protein: CASSSGGRALTDTQYF
V gene: TRBV5-1
J gene: TRBJ2-3
D gene: -

CDR3 protein: CASSPTGLAGGFWQFF
V gene: TRBV6-1
J gene: TRBJ2-1
D gene: TRBD2

CDR3 protein: CASSLAGTGSMVGIEAFF
V gene: TRBV5-1
J gene: TRBJ1-1
D gene: TRBD1

CDR3 protein: CASSLEGRVETQYF
V gene: TRBV7-3
J gene: TRBJ2-5
D gene: TRBD2

CDR3 protein: CASKEGNQPQHF
V gene: TRBV19
J gene: TRBJ1-5
D gene: -

CDR3 protein: CASSALFPTGTGNTEAFF
V gene: TRBV2
J gene: TRBJ1-1
D gene: TRBD1

CDR3 protein: CASGPPRREQFF
V gene: TRBV12-5
J gene: TRBJ2-1
D gene: -

CDR3 protein: CASSLTSGMETQYF
V gene: TRBV7-3
J gene: TRBJ2-5
D gene: TRBD2

CDR3 protein: CASSLLSGGGHNEQFF
V gene: TRBV5-1
J gene: TRBJ2-1
D gene: TRBD2

CDR3 protein: CASSTSRTDTQYF
V gene: TRBV2
J gene: TRBJ2-3
D gene: -

CDR3 protein: CASSLGGGNNYGYTF
V gene: TRBV7-6
J gene: TRBJ1-2
D gene: -

CDR3 protein: CASSQERGASYEQYF
V gene: TRBV14
J gene: TRBJ2-7
D gene: -